The 15 T cell receptor beta chains presented below share a single source sample, sequenced in a study of shared clonotypes between healthy human individuals. Libraries were prepared by immunoSEQ multiplex PCR; TCRdb keeps only in-frame clonotypes and omits some of them. The table has roughly 2.6 million clones, just over 90% seen once. The sequenced sample consisted of naive CD4+ T cells sorted from blood. Subset reported: CD45RA+ positively selected. Receptors originate from a man between 18 and 35 years old in good health.

The rearrangement links TRBV11-3 to TRBJ2-1; tentatively, D is TRBD1 or TRBD2 (5 bases each). The CDR3 is 15 amino acids. CDR1 and CDR2 (germline): SGHNT, YENEEA. Trimming left V 5 bases short and J 8 bases short, with 19 bases between. The CDR3 protein is CASSLGTPQADEQFF. The CDR3 DNA reads as TGTGCCAGCAGCCTCGGGACCCCCCAGGCCGATGAGCAGTTCTTC.

The gene calls are TRBV19 and TRBJ2-6; unclear D gene. The CDR3 spans 15 residues. V lost 4 bases to trimming and J lost 0 bases, with 7 bases between them. Looked up from germline, CDR1 is LNHDA and CDR2 is SQIVND (reference sequence). In nucleotides, the CDR3 is TGTGCCAGTAGTAAGTGGGCCTCTGGGGCCAACGTCCTGACTTTC. Translation: CASSKWASGANVLTF.

The V gene is TRBV11-2, the J gene TRBJ2-5, with no clear D. The germline V gene encodes CDR1 SGHAT and CDR2 FQNNGV. V lost 3 bases, J lost 4 bases, and 12 bases lay in between. This CDR3 spans 14 amino acids. The CDR3 nucleotides are TGTGCCAGCAGCTTTTCAGAGTTGGGAGAGACCCAGTACTTC. Its protein is CASSFSELGETQYF. Based on the CDR3 plus reference TRBV11-2 and TRBJ2-5, the full variable domain is EAGVAQSPRYKIIEKRQSVAFWCNPISGHATLYWYQQILGQGPKLLIQFQNNGVVDDSQLPKDRFSAERLKGVDSTLKIQPAKLEDSAVYLCASSFSELGETQYFGPGTRLLVL.

CDR3 bases: TGTGCCAGCAGTGAAAGGGGAAGGACAGGGCATGAGCAGTTCTTC. Amino acid sequence: CASSERGRTGHEQFF. This rearrangement joins TRBV6-1 to TRBJ2-1; 8 bases are shared with TRBD1. This CDR3 has 15 residues. CDR1 and CDR2 (germline): MNHNS, SASEGT. The trim removed 2 bases at V and 8 bases at J, leaving 8 bases unmatched.

In this sample, this clone turned up once. This rearrangement joins TRBV4-2 to TRBJ1-4, with a possible D match to TRBD1 (6 bases). The CDR3 consists of 16 residues. Germline CDR1 is LGHNA and CDR2 is YNFKEQ. The germline V and J ends were trimmed by 3 bases and 5 bases, with 16 bases remaining between them. The DNA for the CDR3 is TGTGCCAGCAGCCAGACGCCAGGGGATCCAAATGAAAAACTGTTTTTT. It is translated as CASSQTPGDPNEKLFF.

The chain uses TRBV6-1 and TRBJ2-7; D not resolved. V was shortened by 10 bases and J by 4 bases, with 20 bases between the two germline ends. The CDR3 loop spans 14 amino acids. CDR1 MNHNS and CDR2 SASEGT come from the germline V gene. The CDR3 DNA sequence: TGTGCCATCACCCACGGGCGTGCGGTTTACGAGCAGTACTTC. This gives the protein CAITHGRAVYEQYF.

The chain links TRBV7-2 to TRBJ2-3; D is possibly TRBD1 or TRBD2 (5 bases each). The CDR3 is 18 residues long. The germline CDR1 and CDR2 sequences are SGHTA and FQGNSA. Deletions cut 1 base from V and 0 bases from J, with 17 bases between. The CDR3 coding sequence is TGTGCCAGCAGCTTAGACGGGGCGGGCCTGACTAGCACAGATACGCAGTATTTT. It is translated as CASSLDGAGLTSTDTQYF.

The chain combines TRBV19 with TRBJ2-1, with D uncertain. Germline V gene lookup returns CDR1 LNHDA and CDR2 SQIVND (reference sequence). V lost 1 base, J lost 5 bases, and 6 bases lay in between. The CDR3 has 13 residues. CDR3 loop: CASSIVLNNEQFF. Written as DNA, the CDR3 is TGTGCCAGTAGTATAGTTCTGAACAATGAGCAGTTCTTC.

Points on this clone: The DNA is left out, because the CDR3 cannot be placed on it with certainty; the CDR3 is given as TCRdb lists it. Here the CDR3 reads CSVSGPESTNEKLFF. The rearrangement uses TRBV29-1 and TRBJ1-4. The CDR3 has 15 amino acids, counting both end residues. Germline V lookup: CDR1 SQVTM, CDR2 ANQGSEA.

A single count supports this clone. The J gene is TRBJ2-7, the V gene TRBV6-5, with 9 bases lining up with TRBD2. Germline V gene sequence: CDR1 MNHEY, CDR2 SVGAGI. J was trimmed by 3 bases and V by 7 bases; bases with no gene match: 10. The CDR3 is 15 residues long. The CDR3 loop reads CASTKRRGGNYEQYF. Written as DNA, the CDR3 is TGTGCCAGCACCAAGAGGCGGGGGGGCAACTACGAGCAGTACTTC.

This rearrangement joins TRBV2 to TRBJ2-7, with TRBD2 identical over 8 bases. Losses at the gene ends were 3 bases for V and 0 bases for J; bases not matched to a gene: 4. Germline CDR1 reads SNHLY; CDR2 reads FYNNEI. The CDR3 is 15 residues long. The CDR3 region is CASSDGGDHSYEQYF. CDR3 nucleotide sequence: TGTGCCAGCAGTGACGGGGGGGATCACTCCTACGAGCAGTACTTC.

Regarding this clone: At one end the junction does not follow the germline gene, possibly because of a read error. The chain uses TRBV5-1 and TRBJ1-1; 9 bases are a match to TRBD1. This CDR3 spans 14 amino acids. Germline loops: CDR1 SGHRS, CDR2 YFSETQ. CDR3 DNA: TGCGCCAGCAGCTCGACAGGGGGGAACCCTGAAGCTTTCTTT. It translates to CASSSTGGNPEAFF. Full variable domain (outside the CDR3, taken from reference TRBV5-1 and TRBJ1-1): KAGVTQTPRYLIKTRGQQVTLSCSPISGHRSVSWYQQTPGQGLQFLFEYFSETQRNKGNFPGRFSGRQFSNSRSEMNVSTLELGDSALYLCASSSTGGNPEAFFGQGTRLTVV.

This CDR3 is CASSLAGRAIEQYF. CDR3 DNA sequence: TGTGCCAGCAGCTTAGCCGGGAGGGCCATTGAGCAGTACTTC. This chain connects TRBV7-2 to TRBJ2-7; the match to TRBD2 covers 8 bases. Per germline, CDR1 SGHTA and CDR2 FQGNSA. CDR3 size: 14 residues. V was clipped by 0 bases and J by 7 bases; unmatched bases: 5.

The chain is built from TRBV6-1 and TRBJ1-1; 10 nucleotides line up with TRBD1. This CDR3 is built from 14 residues. V lost 6 bases to trimming and J lost 2 bases; unmatched junction nucleotides: 3. Germline V CDR1 and CDR2: MNHNS, SASEGT. The CDR3 DNA follows: TGTGCCAGCAGGGGACAGGGGATTAACACTGAAGCTTTCTTT. This translates into CASRGQGINTEAFF.

This clone was observed a single time. The rearrangement joins TRBV4-1 to TRBJ1-4, with D possibly being TRBD1 (6 bases). The CDR3 spans 13 residues. The germline V gene encodes CDR1 MGHRA and CDR2 YSYEKL. The V and J ends lost 4 bases and 8 bases respectively, with 11 bases between them. CDR3 sequence reads: CASSLARGEKLFF. The CDR3 nucleotides are TGCGCCAGCAGCCTCGCGAGGGGGGAAAAACTGTTTTTT.